These 28 T cell receptor beta chains originate from one sample sequenced in a study of post-analysis software for immune sequencing data. Study outcomes and limitations: TRBV5-6, TRBV5-1 and TRBV20-1 belonged to a set of roughly five TRBV segments that were more frequent in patients than controls.

TCR beta cDNA libraries had unique molecular identifiers. TCRdb reprocessed the PCR reads via MiXCR and lists one record per CDR3 protein. The top ten hold about 4.8% of the sample, which has some 890,000 distinct CDR3 sequences, approximately 50% seen once. What these receptors recognize is not known. The sample taken for sequencing was blood. The receptors derive from a girl aged 10-17 years with multiple sclerosis.

The chain combines TRBV7-9 with TRBJ1-4; no firm D call. The CDR3 is 14 amino acids. The V gene's germline CDR1 is SEHNR and CDR2 FQNEAQ (reference sequence). Trimming shortened V by 5 bases and J by 4 bases, and 11 bases separated the two germline ends. In nucleotides, the CDR3 is TGTGCCAGCAGCCCGTCGCCAGATAATGAAAAACTGTTTTTT. It is translated as CASSPSPDNEKLFF.

The chain combines TRBV11-2 with TRBJ2-7, with D unclear. The last part of the DNA fits TRBJ2-5 better; the J call may be wrong. The germline V gene has CDR1 SGHAT and CDR2 FQNNGV. The CDR3 spans 10 residues. CDR3 in DNA: TGTGCCAGCGCCTCAGGGACCCAGTACTTC. Encoded protein: CASASGTQYF.

A remark on this clonotype: Its ends do not fully match the called genes, so a read error is possible. V gene TRBV6-1 combines with J gene TRBJ2-6; weak D call: TRBD2 (7 bases). The CDR3 totals 17 residues. CDR1 MNHNS and CDR2 SASEGT come from the germline V gene. The CDR3 loop is CASSEAWGGSGVNVLTF. CDR3 sequence (DNA): TGTGCCAGCAGTGAAGCGTGGGGGGGCTCTGGGGTCAACGTCCTGACTTTC.

A few counts support this clonotype. This rearrangement joins TRBV6-2 or TRBV6-3 to TRBJ1-1; possibly TRBD1 for D (5 bases). There are 13 residues in the CDR3. Per germline, CDR1 MNHEY and CDR2 SVGEGT. V shed 4 bases and J shed 7 bases, with 13 bases lying between them. CDR3 region: CASSLAGLGEAFF. CDR3 bases: TGTGCCAGCAGTTTAGCAGGGCTCGGTGAAGCTTTCTTT.

This chain links TRBV12-3 or TRBV12-4 with TRBJ2-7; 8 bases agree with TRBD2. The CDR3 covers 15 residues. Unmatched junction bases numbered 15, after V lost 5 bases and J lost 9 bases. The DNA of the CDR3 is TGTGCCAGCAGTCCCTCGGGGGGGCCGCGCGACGGGCAGTACTTC. This encodes CASSPSGGPRDGQYF.

In this sample, this clonotype turned up a few times. At one boundary the junction diverges from the germline segment, which might be a read error. CDR3 nucleotides: TGTGCCACCAGCAGATCTCGACAGGGCGATACGCGGTATTTT. Translating it yields CATSRSRQGDTRYF. The rearrangement joins TRBV15 to TRBJ2-3, with 7 bases identical to TRBD1. CDR1 is LNHNV, CDR2 YYDKDF, per germline (reference sequence). This CDR3 region has 14 residues.

V gene TRBV12-3 or TRBV12-4 combines with J gene TRBJ2-3; perhaps TRBD1 as D (6 bases). This CDR3 has 15 amino acids. Trimming cost V 4 bases and J 0 bases, with 11 bases left between them. CDR3 sequence reads: CASSSGDKSTDTQYF. As DNA, the CDR3 is TGTGCCAGCAGTTCCGGGGACAAAAGCACAGATACGCAGTATTTT.

V and J are TRBV4-1 and TRBJ1-1, with a possible D match to TRBD1 (6 bases). CDR3 size: 17 residues. In germline, CDR1 is MGHRA, CDR2 YSYEKL. Trimming left V 1 base short and J 10 bases short, with 25 bases between. The CDR3 region is CASSQGDAGGLSLAAFF. The CDR3 DNA sequence: TGCGCCAGCAGCCAAGGGGATGCCGGGGGCCTCTCGCTTGCAGCTTTCTTT.

The chain carries TRBV21-1 and TRBJ2-1; the D call of TRBD2 is as the table states it, not checked on the DNA. TRBV21-1 is flagged as a pseudogene. CDR3 length equals 18 residues. CDR3 nucleotide sequence: TGTGCCAGCATGACTAGCGGGAGGGCGAACAGCTCCTACAATGAGCAGTTCTTC. Residues: CASMTSGRANSSYNEQFF.

The chain couples TRBV3-1 to TRBJ2-1; TRBD2 is a possible D gene (5 bases). Trimming left V 4 bases short and J 7 bases short, with 23 bases between. Germline V CDR1 and CDR2: LGHDT, YNNKEL (reference sequence). CDR3 length: 17 residues. This CDR3 is CASSRSHTGSSRNEQFF. CDR3 DNA: TGTGCCAGCAGCCGTTCCCACACGGGGTCTAGCAGGAATGAGCAGTTCTTC.

The rearrangement joins TRBV20-1 to TRBJ2-5; 7 nucleotides line up with TRBD1. The junction had 6 bases not matched to a gene; V was cut back by 8 bases and J by 3 bases. CDR1 is DFQATT, CDR2 SNEGSKA, per germline (reference sequence). The CDR3 contains 12 residues. CDR3 residues: CSQRGLEETQYF. CDR3 DNA sequence: TGCAGTCAGAGGGGGCTGGAAGAGACCCAGTACTTC.

This chain links TRBV24-1 with TRBJ2-3; the match to TRBD1 covers 9 bases. CDR1 and CDR2 (germline): KGHDR, SFDVKD. V was pared by 4 bases and J by 3 bases, with 7 bases of the junction left unmatched. The CDR3 is 16 amino acids. The CDR3, as DNA: TGTGCCACCAGTGAGCCCGGGACAGGGAGAACAGATACGCAGTATTTT. This gives the protein CATSEPGTGRTDTQYF.

The gene calls are TRBV7-7 and TRBJ2-7, with D perhaps matching TRBD1 or TRBD2 (7 bases each). The CDR3 runs 16 residues. V shed 5 bases and J shed 3 bases, with 20 bases lying between them. CDR1 is SSHAT and CDR2 is FNYEAQ in the germline V gene (reference sequence). The CDR3 region is CASSPGRDSGVYEQYF. The CDR3 DNA reads as TGTGCCAGCAGCCCGGGCCGGGACAGCGGGGTCTACGAGCAGTACTTC.

The chain employs TRBV7-2 and TRBJ1-2; D is unclear. The CDR3 covers 13 residues. Germline V gene lookup returns CDR1 SGHTA and CDR2 FQGNSA. V was trimmed by 5 bases and J by 4 bases, leaving 11 bases between them. The CDR3 region has the DNA TGTGCCAGCAGCGGGAACCGAGTCTATGGCTACACCTTC. Its translation: CASSGNRVYGYTF.

This sequence joins TRBV12-3 or TRBV12-4 and TRBJ2-7; 9 bases map to TRBD1. V lost 7 bases and J lost 5; bases outside the gene matches: 12. The CDR3 has 15 residues. CDR3 protein: CASTQSGQGVDEQYF. CDR3 coding DNA: TGTGCCAGCACCCAATCGGGACAGGGCGTCGACGAGCAGTACTTC.

The chain couples TRBV6-4 to TRBJ2-3; TRBD2 is a possible D gene (5 bases). Trimming took off 5 bases at V and 4 bases at J, with 25 bases between the two ends. CDR1 and CDR2 from the germline V gene are MRHNA and SNTAGT. The CDR3 totals 18 residues. CDR3 loop: CASSRLPLAPNGPDTQYF. Here the CDR3 DNA reads TGTGCCAGCAGTCGCCTTCCTTTAGCGCCCAACGGCCCAGATACGCAGTATTTT.

The chain carries TRBV5-1 and TRBJ1-2; D is perhaps TRBD1 (5 bases). The V gene's germline CDR1 is SGHRS and CDR2 YFSETQ. The CDR3 length is 13 residues. V was trimmed by 2 bases and J by 5 bases, leaving 10 bases between them. The CDR3, as DNA: TGCGCCAGCAGCTTAGGACACGGGTATGGCTACACCTTC. Its translation is CASSLGHGYGYTF. Combining the CDR3 with reference TRBV5-1 and TRBJ1-2 gives the whole variable domain KAGVTQTPRYLIKTRGQQVTLSCSPISGHRSVSWYQQTPGQGLQFLFEYFSETQRNKGNFPGRFSGRQFSNSRSEMNVSTLELGDSALYLCASSLGHGYGYTFGSGTRLTVV.

This clonotype was counted a few times. This rearrangement joins TRBV27 to TRBJ2-7; 12 bases align to TRBD2. V shed 5 bases and J 3 bases; nucleotides not matched to a gene: 2. The CDR3 extends over 14 amino acids. CDR1 and CDR2 (germline): MNHEY, SMNVEV (reference sequence). The CDR3 nucleotides read TGTGCCAGCAGTCCACTAGCGGGAGGCTACGAGCAGTACTTC. It translates to CASSPLAGGYEQYF.

This clonotype has more than one count but fewer than ten. The rearrangement uses TRBV11-2 and TRBJ2-7; 11 nucleotides agree with TRBD1. V dropped 4 bases and J dropped 2; count of bases not matched to a gene: 7. The germline gives CDR1 SGHAT, CDR2 FQNNGV. The CDR3 extends over 16 amino acids. The CDR3 sequence is CASSSRTGGFPYEQYF. CDR3 DNA: TGTGCCAGCAGCTCACGGACAGGGGGCTTCCCCTACGAGCAGTACTTC. Drawing the rest from reference TRBV11-2 and TRBJ2-7, the complete variable domain is EAGVAQSPRYKIIEKRQSVAFWCNPISGHATLYWYQQILGQGPKLLIQFQNNGVVDDSQLPKDRFSAERLKGVDSTLKIQPAKLEDSAVYLCASSSRTGGFPYEQYFGPGTRLTVT.

This chain joins TRBV29-1 and TRBJ2-5, with 7 bases aligning to TRBD2. V shed 3 bases and J 1 base; nucleotides not matched to a gene: 5. This CDR3 is 14 amino acids long. From germline, CDR1 is SQVTM and CDR2 ANQGSEA. The CDR3 region is CSVESGGGQETQYF. The CDR3 DNA follows: TGCAGCGTTGAGTCTGGGGGGGGCCAAGAGACCCAGTACTTC.

This clonotype turned up a few times. Possible read error: a much larger clone is one base away. V usage is TRBV20-1 and J usage is TRBJ2-7; 9 bases align to TRBD1. Germline V gene data show CDR1 as DFQATT and CDR2 as SNEGSKA (reference sequence). The CDR3 length is 16 residues. After removal of 2 bases from V and 4 bases from J, the junction contained 12 bases not matched to a gene. CDR3 protein: CSARRPTGTGCYEQYF. CDR3 DNA sequence: TGCAGTGCTAGAAGGCCGACCGGGACAGGGTGTTACGAGCAGTACTTC.

This clonotype was observed a handful of times. The chain joins TRBV7-2 to TRBJ2-6; a weak D match, TRBD1 (5 bases). V gave up 3 bases and J gave up 0 bases, with 9 bases separating them. The CDR3 totals 16 residues. From germline, CDR1 is SGHTA and CDR2 FQGNSA. CDR3 region: CASSLLRASGANVLTF. The CDR3 region has the DNA TGTGCCAGCAGCTTGCTCAGGGCCTCTGGGGCCAACGTCCTGACTTTC.

The genes are TRBV20-1 and TRBJ2-5, with D possibly matching TRBD2 (5 bases). CDR3 size: 13 residues. CDR1 is DFQATT and CDR2 is SNEGSKA in the germline V gene (reference sequence). V lost 5 bases and J lost 3, with 13 bases in between. The CDR3 reads CSAGAGSKETQYF. Here the CDR3 DNA reads TGCAGTGCTGGTGCGGGTAGCAAAGAGACCCAGTACTTC.

The V gene is TRBV18, the J gene TRBJ2-7; 8 nucleotides agree with TRBD2. Germline V gives CDR1 KGHSH, CDR2 LQKENI. There are 14 residues in the CDR3. Trimming removed 5 bases from V and 1 base from J; junction bases left unmatched: 4. The DNA for the CDR3 is TGTGCCAGCTCAGATTCTAGCGGGTCCTACGAGCAGTACTTC. It yields the protein CASSDSSGSYEQYF.

The chain links TRBV14 to TRBJ1-6, with D perhaps TRBD1 (5 bases). The V gene's germline CDR1 is SGHDN and CDR2 FVKESK. This CDR3 contains 15 residues. V gave up 0 bases and J gave up 7 bases, with 10 bases separating them. The CDR3 region is CASSQETGRNSPLHF. The CDR3 nucleotides are TGTGCCAGCAGCCAAGAAACAGGACGAAATTCACCCCTCCACTTT. The full variable domain, rest sourced from reference TRBV14 and TRBJ1-6, is EAGVTQFPSHSVIEKGQTVTLRCDPISGHDNLYWYRRVMGKEIKFLLHFVKESKQDESGMPNNRFLAERTGGTYSTLKVQPAELEDSGVYFCASSQETGRNSPLHFGNGTRLTVT.

This clonotype was seen a handful of times. The chain employs TRBV12-3 or TRBV12-4 and TRBJ2-7, with 12 bases aligning to TRBD1. The J segment lost 4 bases and the V segment lost 6 bases, leaving 7 bases of the junction unmatched. The CDR3 loop spans 15 amino acids. The CDR3 protein is CASSRRGQGAYEQYF. The CDR3 region has the DNA TGTGCCAGCAGCCGCAGGGGACAGGGGGCTTACGAGCAGTACTTC.

The J gene is TRBJ2-4, the V gene TRBV12-3 or TRBV12-4; weak D call: TRBD2 (7 bases). The CDR3 has 13 residues. V was clipped by 6 bases and J by 13 bases, with 19 bases between them. CDR3 amino acids: CASSPAGAGKQYF. The CDR3 nucleotides read TGTGCCAGCAGCCCGGCGGGGGCCGGCAAGCAGTACTTC.

This clonotype was picked up one time. This rearrangement joins TRBV9 to TRBJ2-1; 8 bases are a match to TRBD1. The CDR3 runs 16 residues. Germline CDR1 and CDR2: SGDLS and YYNGEE. Trimming cost V 4 bases and J 3 bases; bases outside gene matches: 9. CDR3 DNA sequence: TGTGCCAGCAGCTCGAGGGGACAGGAGTTCTACAATGAGCAGTTCTTC. This encodes CASSSRGQEFYNEQFF.